The sequence of this T cell receptor beta chain was determined in a study of glioma-infiltrating T cells. TCR alpha and beta CDR3 regions were amplified from RNA using iRepertoire nested multiplex PCR. TCRdb re-analysed the multiplex PCR reads in MiXCR, keeping a single row per CDR3 protein. The repertoire includes tens of thousands of distinct CDR3 sequences, roughly 23% of them detected once, and about 6.6% sits in the top ten. CDR3 length: 15 amino acids. V gave up 0 bases and J gave up 2 bases, with 13 bases separating them. Germline V gives CDR1 DFQATT, CDR2 SNEGSKA (reference sequence). This clonotype was recorded at least ten times.

The source material was glioma tissue, nonneoplastic brain tissue, or PBMCs (not recorded which). The chain employs TRBV20-1 and TRBJ2-5; D call uncertain. The source is a human donor with low-grade glioma or glioblastoma, undergoing nonglioma brain surgery, or in good health (not recorded which). The CDR3 nucleotides are TGCAGTGCTAGAGATTTTGTGCGGTCACAAGAGACCCAGTACTTC. This gives the protein CSARDFVRSQETQYF.